Listed below are T cell receptor beta chains from one sample, sequenced in a study. In TCRdb, the 5' RACE reads were re-called with MiXCR into one record per CDR3 protein. The sample has 32,000 or so distinct CDR3 sequences, roughly 27% seen once; the top ten hold approximately 2.4%. The sequenced sample was tumor-infiltrating Tregs sorted from the breast tumor. The receptors stem from a female donor with breast cancer. Each CDR3 is given with its conserved first and last residue. The D gene is left open where the match is weak. Rows give clone size only sometimes, using once, few, many, or a class for an expanded clone.

15,TRBD2,TRBJ2-7,-,TRBV3-1,CASSQVDSGREEQYF,TGTGCCAGCAGCCAAGTAGACAGCGGGAGAGAAGAGCAGTACTTC
16,-,TRBJ1-3,many,TRBV4-1,CASSQPGRDSGNTIYF,TGCGCCAGCAGCCAGCCGGGGCGAGACTCTGGAAACACCATATATTTT
14,-,TRBJ1-2,-,TRBV7-2,CASSLTTENYGYTF,TGTGCCAGCAGCTTAACTACAGAAAACTATGGCTACACCTTC
12,-,TRBJ2-7,-,TRBV29-1,CSVGGSTGEQYF,TGCAGCGTTGGAGGGTCCACCGGCGAGCAGTACTTC
14,TRBD2,TRBJ2-1,-,TRBV6-4,CASKTSGSYNEQFF,TGTGCCAGCAAGACTAGCGGATCCTACAATGAGCAGTTCTTC
12,-,TRBJ1-1,many,TRBV5-1,CASRGVNTEAFF,TGCGCCAGCAGGGGGGTGAACACTGAAGCTTTCTTT
16,TRBD2,TRBJ2-1,many,TRBV24-1,CATSDLGLAGVSEQFF,TGTGCCACCAGTGACCTTGGACTAGCGGGAGTTAGTGAGCAGTTCTTC
14,TRBD1,TRBJ2-1,few,TRBV24-1,CATTGTGGINEQFF,TGTGCCACCACGGGGACAGGGGGAATCAATGAGCAGTTCTTC
15,-,TRBJ1-4,-,TRBV20-1,CSARGSREGTEKLFF,TGCAGTGCTAGAGGTTCGAGGGAAGGTACTGAAAAACTGTTTTTT
13,-,TRBJ1-1,-,TRBV29-1,CSVGFRKSTEAFF,TGCAGCGTTGGGTTCCGGAAGAGCACTGAAGCTTTCTTT
16,-,TRBJ1-5,medium-sized,TRBV12-3/TRBV12-4,CASSANGGVSNQPQHF,TGTGCCAGCAGTGCTAATGGGGGCGTAAGCAATCAGCCCCAGCATTTT
16,-,TRBJ2-1,many,TRBV7-3,CASSLGGTSSYNEQFF,TGTGCCAGCAGCTTAGGAGGGACGAGCTCCTACAATGAGCAGTTCTTC
15,TRBD1,TRBJ1-5,few,TRBV4-1,CASSQGGRGLGPQHF,TGCGCCAGCAGCCAAGGAGGCAGGGGGCTTGGGCCCCAGCATTTT
14,-,TRBJ2-1,many,TRBV7-9,CASSTTVSYNEQFF,TGTGCCAGCAGCACGACAGTCTCCTACAATGAGCAGTTCTTC
14,-,TRBJ1-2,-,TRBV15,CATSRDRSIYGYTF,TGTGCCACCAGCAGAGACAGGAGTATCTATGGCTACACCTTC
13,-,TRBJ2-1,many,TRBV9,CASSGRGVDEQFF,TGTGCCAGCAGCGGGAGGGGTGTAGATGAGCAGTTCTTC